This T cell receptor (beta chain) came from a study of T cell clonotyping in hematopoietic cell transplantation. Germline V gene lookup returns CDR1 SGHAT and CDR2 FQNNGV. V dropped 5 bases and J dropped 1 base, with 15 bases sitting between them. This CDR3 comprises 15 residues. Described time point: recipient sample about 28 days before transplant, after cytoreduction. Produced via immunoSEQ multiplex PCR; TCRdb's table is partial and in-frame only. The sample includes more than 9,000 clones, about nine tenths seen only once; the top ten take 14% to 15%. This material consisted of peripheral blood mononuclear cells, taken before stem cell transplant. This rearrangement joins TRBV11-2 to TRBJ2-7; D may be TRBD1 (7 bases). This receptor was obtained from a woman between 45 and 60 years old with chronic myeloid leukemia. Some clones in this sample may be carry-over from other donors' samples. The CDR3 nucleotides are TGTGCCAGCAGCCCGCGGGACAGACCATCCTACGAGCAGTACTTC. Translating gives CASSPRDRPSYEQYF.